The clone carrying this T cell receptor beta chain has a count of ten or more. What it binds is not known. Trimming cost V 3 bases and J 6 bases, with 7 bases left between them. Germline V gene data show CDR1 as SGHTA and CDR2 as FQGNSA. This CDR3 has 12 residues. This sample is drawn from a study of CD8+ T cells in alopecia areata. Treatment denoted: oral pan-JAK inhibitor, 5-10 mg twice daily. Peripheral blood and lesional scalp punch biopsies were taken from alopecia areata patients. Sequencing templates came from extracted RNA that was reverse transcribed into cDNA. Libraries were prepared by immunoSEQ multiplex PCR; TCRdb keeps only in-frame clonotypes and omits some of them. Here the sample spans 200,000 to 250,000 clones, roughly two fifths being singletons. Regarding the study as a whole: Unlike in mice, where it was clearer, TCR sharing across patients was less clear, possibly HLA-related. There were many expanded lesional clones persisting in scalp and blood during tofacitinib.

The source of this sequence is a human donor with alopecia areata. The gene calls are TRBV7-2 and TRBJ2-3, with D hard to call. Here the sequenced sample was CD4+ T cells sorted from blood, taken between weeks 30 and 35, from a patient treated with tofacitinib. As DNA, the CDR3 is TGTGCCAGCAGCTTTTACGGTGATACGCAGTATTTT. Translating gives CASSFYGDTQYF.